The rows below give T cell receptor beta chains drawn from one sample of a study of T cell changes during pregnancy in multiple sclerosis. Assay: immunoSEQ multiplex PCR; the TCRdb copy retains only in-frame clones and omits some. The sample consists of about 64,000 clones, 90% of them appearing once. Sequencing was performed on peripheral blood, taken in the second trimester of pregnancy. These receptors originate from a female donor in good health, enrolled as a control in a pregnancy study. The CDR3 runs from the conserved cysteine through the conserved F or W. Each record gives: D gene, clone size, V gene, J gene, CDR3 DNA, CDR3 protein. A D gene is named only where the DNA matches it firmly. Not every row has a clone size; where given, it reads once, few, many or a size class.

>TRBD1|NA|TRBV7-8|TRBJ1-2
TGTGCCAGCAGCTTAGAGGCCGGGACAGGCTATGGCTACACCTTC
CASSLEAGTGYGYTF
>NA|once|TRBV28|TRBJ2-2
TGTGCCAGCAGTTGGTCCCACCGCAACAGGGTCGGAAAGTCCGGGGAGCTGTTTTTT
CASSWSHRNRVGKSGELFF
>NA|NA|TRBV6-1|TRBJ1-2
TGTGCCAGCAGTGCTTTTCACAGGGCATATAACTATGGCTACACCTTC
CASSAFHRAYNYGYTF
>TRBD2|NA|TRBV28|TRBJ2-7
TGTGCCAGCGGGCGGCCTAGCGGCTACTACGAGCAGTACTTC
CASGRPSGYYEQYF
>NA|NA|TRBV2|TRBJ2-7
TGTGCCAGCACAACGGACCGGGGAACCTACGAGCAGTACTTC
CASTTDRGTYEQYF
>TRBD2|NA|TRBV5-1|TRBJ2-1
TGCGCCAGCAGTCCTACAGCGGGGTCCAATGAGCAGTTCTTC
CASSPTAGSNEQFF
>TRBD1|NA|TRBV6-1|TRBJ2-7
TGTGCCAGCGGGGGGACAGGGGACTACGAGCAGTACTTC
CASGGTGDYEQYF
>NA|NA|TRBV25-1|TRBJ1-2
TGTGCCAGCAGTGAATGGAGGGGCTACACCTTC
CASSEWRGYTF
>NA|NA|TRBV10-3|TRBJ2-7
TGTGCCATCAGTGATCGCGAGGCAGAGCAGTACTTC
CAISDREAEQYF
>TRBD1|NA|TRBV27|TRBJ2-1
TGTGCCAGCAGAGATCCCGGGACAGCCCATGTCTACAATGAGCAGTTCTTC
CASRDPGTAHVYNEQFF
>NA|NA|TRBV7-2|TRBJ1-2
TGTGCCAGCAGCTTATTAACAGGGTCCTATGGCTACACCTTC
CASSLLTGSYGYTF
>NA|NA|TRBV19|TRBJ1-5
TGTGCCAGTAGTATTTGGGGCCCAGGTAGGAATCAGCCCCAGCATTTT
CASSIWGPGRNQPQHF
>NA|NA|TRBV11-3|TRBJ2-1
TGTGCCAGCAGCTATTCTTCCTACAATGAGCAGTTCTTC
CASSYSSYNEQFF
>NA|NA|TRBV20-1|TRBJ2-3
TGCAGTGCCAGACTTACAGATACGCAGTATTTT
CSARLTDTQYF
>TRBD1|NA|TRBV27|TRBJ2-7
TGTGCCAGCAGAAGACAGGGGGAGAGGTCCTACGAGCAGTACTTC
CASRRQGERSYEQYF
>TRBD1|NA|TRBV15|TRBJ1-5
TGTGCCACCAGCAGACGAGGGGGCGGTCAGCCCCAGCATTTT
CATSRRGGGQPQHF